This T cell receptor (beta chain) emerged from a study of blood T cell repertoires in COVID-19. Study-level information: Specimens from acute and convalescent COVID-19 originated in the United States, Italy and Spain. Sample material is recorded as cDNA or gDNA derived from T cells, B-cell-depleted T cells, or PBMCs.

Per the germline V gene, CDR1 is LNHDA and CDR2 is SQIVND (reference sequence). Trimming at V came to 11 bases and at J to 6 bases, leaving 8 bases not matched to a gene. This CDR3 contains 14 residues. How the authors handled the data: Nucleated cell counts were estimated from reference gene primer amplification. Only in-frame clones appear in the TCRdb table, and some are missing; sequencing was by immunoSEQ multiplex PCR. V and J calls and clone size come straight from that table; D and trimming were deduced from the DNA. This sample has 200,000 to 250,000 clones, with roughly 84% found just once.

The rearrangement uses TRBV19 and TRBJ2-1; 12 nucleotides match TRBD2. Sequencing was performed on peripheral blood. The receptor's source is a woman aged 35 to 49 who had recovered from COVID-19. CDR3 bases: TGTGCCTCTAAGCCACTAGCGGGGGGCAATGAGCAGTTCTTC. Protein sequence: CASKPLAGGNEQFF.